Each of the 12 T cell receptor beta chains below was sequenced from the same sample in a study of persistence of HIV-infected CD4 T cells. Cells were stimulated with overlapping HIV-1 Gag 15-mer peptides. CD40L/CD69 double-negative CD45RO-high memory CD4+ T cells were collected. The immunoSEQ assay was version 4, run in survey mode. Sequencing used immunoSEQ multiplex PCR; TCRdb keeps in-frame clones, though not all of them. The table shows roughly 32,000 clones, with roughly four fifths occurring only once. Their cognate antigens are unknown. The sample here was CD4+ T cells sorted from PBMCs after roughly 18-hour stimulation, taken from a patient who received antiretroviral therapy. The receptor set was obtained from an adult woman with HIV who was CMV-seropositive.

This chain links TRBV19 with TRBJ2-5; D not resolved. CDR1 and CDR2 from the germline V gene are LNHDA and SQIVND (reference sequence). Trimming removed 0 bases at V and 4 bases at J, with 3 bases between. CDR3 size: 12 residues. CDR3 amino acids: CASSIDSETQYF. The DNA of the CDR3 is TGTGCCAGTAGTATAGATTCAGAGACCCAGTACTTC. Filled out from reference TRBV19 and TRBJ2-5, the complete variable domain reads DGGITQSPKYLFRKEGQNVTLSCEQNLNHDAMYWYRQDPGQGLRLIYYSQIVNDFQKGDIAEGYSVSREKKESFPLTVTSAQKNPTAFYLCASSIDSETQYFGPGTRLLVL.

The V gene is TRBV28, the J gene TRBJ2-5; perhaps D is TRBD1 or TRBD2 (5 bases each). Germline V CDR1 and CDR2: MDHEN, SYDVKM. This CDR3 region has 14 residues. V lost 8 bases and J 1 base, leaving 14 bases between the germline ends. The CDR3 sequence: CASWTRDGQETQYF. CDR3 DNA sequence: TGTGCCAGCTGGACCCGGGACGGCCAAGAGACCCAGTACTTC.

The genes are TRBV7-8 and TRBJ2-7; 9 nucleotides match TRBD1. Germline loops: CDR1 SGHVS, CDR2 FQNEAQ. Trimming removed 6 bases from V and 4 bases from J; junction bases left unmatched: 10. The CDR3 runs 15 residues. Here the CDR3 reads CASSPRAGQGYEQYF. CDR3 nucleotide sequence: TGTGCCAGCAGTCCTAGGGCGGGACAGGGTTACGAGCAGTACTTC.

The chain has TRBV9 and TRBJ2-7, with 7 bases fitting TRBD1. CDR1 and CDR2 from the germline V gene are SGDLS and YYNGEE. The CDR3 has 16 amino acids. The trim removed 0 bases at V and 3 bases at J, leaving 9 bases unmatched. CDR3: CASSVGSGQFYYEQYF. The CDR3 nucleotides read TGTGCCAGCAGCGTAGGGTCGGGACAGTTCTACTACGAGCAGTACTTC.

J is TRBJ2-2 and V is TRBV7-3; D possibly corresponds to TRBD1 (6 bases). The CDR3 is made up of 17 amino acids. V was shortened by 4 bases and J by 3 bases, with 18 bases between the two germline ends. CDR1 is SGHTA and CDR2 is FQGTGA in the germline V gene. CDR3 DNA sequence: TGTGCCAGCAGCTCCCCCCCGGGACATCCTTACACCGGGGAGCTGTTTTTT. This sequence encodes CASSSPPGHPYTGELFF.

V is TRBV4-1 and J is TRBJ2-7; no clear D gene. V lost 0 bases, J lost 9 bases, and 9 bases lay in between. The V gene's germline CDR1 is MGHRA and CDR2 YSYEKL. The CDR3 has 12 residues. The CDR3 region is CASSQDSDGQYF. The CDR3 nucleotides are TGCGCCAGCAGCCAAGATTCCGACGGGCAGTACTTC.

The rearrangement joins TRBV29-1 to TRBJ1-5; D remains ambiguous. CDR1 is SQVTM, CDR2 ANQGSEA, per germline. Trimming took 7 bases from V and 6 from J, leaving 16 bases between them. The CDR3 sequence is 13 residues long. Here the CDR3 DNA reads TGCAGCGCCCTGGAGGTCACGGGTCAGCCCCAGCATTTT. Protein product: CSALEVTGQPQHF.

The chain employs TRBV10-2 and TRBJ2-1; D remains ambiguous. The CDR3 covers 14 residues. The V gene lost 7 bases and the J gene lost 6 bases, with 16 bases spanning the gap. Germline CDR1 reads WSHSY; CDR2 reads SAAADI. The CDR3 loop is CASTRPDGVNEQFF. CDR3 DNA sequence: TGCGCCAGCACCCGACCAGACGGCGTCAATGAGCAGTTCTTC.

In this sample, this clone turned up once. V is TRBV6-2 or TRBV6-3 and J is TRBJ2-2, with TRBD1 matching 7 bases. The trim removed 5 bases at V and 2 bases at J, leaving 5 bases unmatched. In germline, CDR1 is MNHEY, CDR2 SVGEGT. CDR3 length: 15 amino acids. The CDR3 reads CASSPRQGNTGELFF. The CDR3 bases are TGTGCCAGCAGTCCACGACAGGGCAACACCGGGGAGCTGTTTTTT.

V gene TRBV3-1 (or the pseudogene TRBV3-2) combines with J gene TRBJ2-7; D gene uncertain. CDR3 length equals 13 residues. Germline loops: CDR1 LGHDT, CDR2 YNNKEL (reference sequence). V was shortened by 3 bases and J by 2 bases, with 8 bases between the two germline ends. CDR3 loop: CASSHSGAYEQYF. The CDR3, as DNA: TGTGCCAGCAGCCATTCAGGAGCCTACGAGCAGTACTTC.

The CDR3 sequence is CSASQAVGSRLATNEKLFF. The CDR3 DNA reads as TGCAGTGCTAGTCAAGCGGTGGGGTCGCGGCTGGCAACTAATGAAAAACTGTTTTTT. The rearrangement links TRBV20-1 to TRBJ1-4; D uncertain. The CDR3 extends over 19 amino acids. V gave up 3 bases and J gave up 0 bases, with 23 bases separating them. Looked up from germline, CDR1 is DFQATT and CDR2 is SNEGSKA (reference sequence).

This clone was recorded only once. V and J are TRBV28 and TRBJ2-1; 8 bases line up with TRBD2. This CDR3 has 17 amino acids. In germline, CDR1 is MDHEN, CDR2 SYDVKM. Unmatched junction bases numbered 11, after V lost 7 bases and J lost 0 bases. CDR3 sequence reads: CASTGTSGRSSYNEQFF. CDR3 nucleotide sequence: TGTGCCAGCACTGGAACTAGCGGAAGAAGCTCCTACAATGAGCAGTTCTTC.